What follows are 20 T cell receptor beta chains derived from one specimen sequenced in a study of low-dose radiotherapy and immunotherapy resistance in tumors. Priming of first-strand cDNA relied on TRAV- and TRBV-specific primers (covering alpha and beta chains). TCR amplification used roughly 21 PCR cycles, a constant-region primer and a V-primer adapter. TCRdb reanalysed the reads using MiXCR and keeps one entry per CDR3 protein. This sample has about 100,000 distinct CDR3 sequences, with about a fifth found just once. Time point denoted: after trial treatment. The treatment denotes: LDRT plus nivolumab, ipilimumab, low-dose cyclophosphamide and aspirin (RACIN trial). The sequenced sample was PBMCs, obtained after low-dose radiotherapy plus immunotherapy. Receptor source: a male donor with prostate cancer.

The chain links TRBV18 to TRBJ1-1; TRBD1 is a possible D gene (5 bases). Between the trimmed V and J ends, which lost 3 bases and 5 bases, there was a span of 10 bases. In germline, CDR1 is KGHSH, CDR2 LQKENI. The CDR3 covers 13 residues. For the CDR3, the DNA is TGTGCCAGCTCACCCCGGGGGGAAACTGAAGCTTTCTTT. Residues: CASSPRGETEAFF.

This clonotype was observed at least ten times. The chain links TRBV2 to TRBJ2-7; D gene uncertain. This CDR3 comprises 11 residues. Germline V gives CDR1 SNHLY, CDR2 FYNNEI. Between the trimmed V and J ends, which lost 7 bases and 4 bases, there was a span of 8 bases. For the CDR3, the DNA is TGTGCCAGCACCCAACGTTACGAGCAGTACTTC. Protein sequence: CASTQRYEQYF.

The chain uses TRBV7-9 and TRBJ1-6; D possibly corresponds to TRBD1 (6 bases). The germline gives CDR1 SEHNR, CDR2 FQNEAQ (reference sequence). V was pared by 8 bases and J by 8 bases, with 16 bases between. The CDR3 has 14 residues. The CDR3 loop is CASGQGGTDSPLHF. CDR3 sequence (DNA): TGTGCCAGCGGACAAGGGGGTACGGATTCACCCCTCCACTTT.

As to this clonotype: A far larger clone is one nucleotide away, so this likely arose from a read error. The V gene is TRBV12-3 or TRBV12-4, the J gene TRBJ2-1; unclear D gene. Deletions cut 3 bases from V and 10 bases from J, with 16 bases between. The CDR3 extends over 14 amino acids. The DNA of the CDR3 is TGTGCCAGCAGTTTCGCCCGAACCCTAAGGGAGCAGTTCTTC. Translated, it gives CASSFARTLREQFF.

This clonotype was seen many times. The junction shows a germline mismatch at one end, possibly a read error. The V and J genes are TRBV6-1 and TRBJ2-4; perhaps D is TRBD1 or TRBD2 (5 bases each). Germline V CDR1 and CDR2: MNHNS, SASEGT. This CDR3 contains 14 residues. This CDR3 reads CASSGAGLANVQYF. As DNA, the CDR3 is TGTGCCAGCAGTGGCGCAGGGCTAGCAAACGTTCAGTACTTC.

The CDR3 DNA follows: TGTGCCAGCAGTGAAGCGGGGACTAGCGGGGGGAACTACAATGAGCAGTTCTTC. Protein: CASSEAGTSGGNYNEQFF. This rearrangement joins TRBV6-1 to TRBJ2-1; 15 nucleotides match TRBD2. This CDR3 contains 18 residues. The ends lost 0 bases at V and 3 bases at J; junction bases unmatched: 3. CDR1 is MNHNS and CDR2 is SASEGT in the germline V gene.

This clonotype has ten or more counts. V is TRBV3-1 and J is TRBJ2-1, with TRBD1 as a possible D gene (6 bases). The CDR3 runs to 15 residues. Germline V gives CDR1 LGHDT, CDR2 YNNKEL (reference sequence). Trimming cost V 1 base and J 6 bases, with 13 bases left between them. The CDR3 sequence: CASSQGGSGANEQFF. In DNA form, the CDR3 reads TGTGCCAGCAGCCAAGGGGGATCAGGGGCCAATGAGCAGTTCTTC.

Concerning this clonotype itself: This sequence may be a read error, since a much larger clone differs from it by one base. This sequence joins TRBV20-1 and TRBJ2-1; unclear D gene. The CDR3 consists of 14 residues. V lost 0 bases and J lost 10, with 16 bases in between. Germline V gene sequence: CDR1 DFQATT, CDR2 SNEGSKA (reference sequence). Written as DNA, the CDR3 is TGCAGTGCTAGAGATCAGGCTCACCCCTACGAGCAGTTCTTC. This codes for CSARDQAHPYEQFF.

The chain links TRBV6-1 to TRBJ2-7, with unresolved D. Germline V gives CDR1 MNHNS, CDR2 SASEGT. With 5 bases removed from V and 4 bases from J, the gap between germline ends came to 12 bases. The CDR3 totals 13 residues. The CDR3 DNA reads TGTGCCAGCAGTTACACCGAGTGGTACGAGCAGTACTTC. This encodes CASSYTEWYEQYF.

This clonotype was detected ten times or more. The gene calls are TRBV7-9 and TRBJ1-5; D remains ambiguous. There are 15 residues in the CDR3. V lost 1 base and J 3 bases, leaving 10 bases between the germline ends. Germline assignment: CDR1 SEHNR and CDR2 FQNEAQ (reference sequence). CDR3 nucleotides: TGTGCCAGCAGCTTAGGCAGGACCGACAATCAGCCCCAGCATTTT. It is translated as CASSLGRTDNQPQHF.

A few counts support this clonotype. CDR3 amino acids: CSARDLLAGPQETQYF. The DNA of the CDR3 is TGCAGTGCTAGAGACTTACTAGCGGGGCCCCAAGAGACCCAGTACTTC. V usage is TRBV20-1 and J usage is TRBJ2-5; TRBD2 aligns across 10 bases. Germline values: CDR1 DFQATT, CDR2 SNEGSKA (reference sequence). Trimming cost V 0 bases and J 1 base; bases outside gene matches: 5. The CDR3 sequence is 16 residues long.

This clonotype came up many times. The V call is TRBV7-9, the J call TRBJ1-1; 10 bases align to TRBD1. CDR1 SEHNR and CDR2 FQNEAQ come from the germline V gene (reference sequence). There are 14 residues in the CDR3. V was clipped by 3 bases and J by 6 bases; unmatched bases: 4. CDR3 sequence: CASSFRDRGPEAFF. Here the CDR3 DNA reads TGTGCCAGCAGCTTCCGGGACAGGGGCCCTGAAGCTTTCTTT.

This clonotype was counted at least ten times. The V and J genes are TRBV14 and TRBJ2-7; no reliable D call. Trimming removed 4 bases from V and 7 bases from J, with 20 bases in between. Germline CDR1 reads SGHDN; CDR2 reads FVKESK. This CDR3 is 15 amino acids long. Written as DNA, the CDR3 is TGTGCCAGCAGCCGCCTCAGGCAGGCCCTCGAAGAGCAGTACTTC. This sequence encodes CASSRLRQALEEQYF.

This clonotype has a handful of counts. A read error may explain this, as a much larger clone is one base away. The conserved final phenylalanine or tryptophan is absent from the CDR3, which likely points to a read error. The chain links TRBV19 to TRBJ2-7, with no clear D. The CDR3 has 12 amino acids. The germline CDR1 and CDR2 sequences are LNHDA and SQIVND (reference sequence). V was pared by 5 bases and J by 5 bases, with 10 bases between. In DNA form, the CDR3 reads TGTGCCAGTAGTCCCACCGAGGACGAGCAGTACATC. Residues: CASSPTEDEQYI.

This chain links TRBV12-3 or TRBV12-4 with TRBJ1-1, with D uncertain. This CDR3 has 14 amino acids. Deletions cut 5 bases from V and 1 base from J, with 11 bases between. The CDR3 sequence is CASSLRRQNTEAFF. CDR3 nucleotide sequence: TGTGCCAGCAGTCTACGTCGACAGAACACTGAAGCTTTCTTT.

This clonotype was detected many times. The genes are TRBV19 and TRBJ2-1, with 7 bases lining up with TRBD2. The CDR3 is 14 amino acids. The germline V gene encodes CDR1 LNHDA and CDR2 SQIVND (reference sequence). V dropped 0 bases and J dropped 9; count of bases not matched to a gene: 5. CDR3 sequence reads: CASSIDSREGEQFF. The DNA for the CDR3 is TGTGCCAGTAGTATAGATTCTAGGGAGGGTGAGCAGTTCTTC.

There are many counts of this clonotype. The J gene is TRBJ1-6, the V gene TRBV5-6; D call uncertain. CDR1 SGHDT and CDR2 YYEEEE come from the germline V gene. Trimming pared 4 bases from V and 11 bases from J, leaving 10 bases between. This CDR3 has 12 amino acids. The CDR3 spells CASSRRGAPLHF. The DNA for the CDR3 is TGTGCCAGCAGCCGCCGCGGAGCACCCCTCCACTTT.

This clonotype was recorded at least ten times. CDR3 bases: TGCAGTGCTAGAAAGCCGGGACTGAACACTGAAGCTTTCTTT. Its protein is CSARKPGLNTEAFF. The chain joins TRBV20-1 to TRBJ1-1; a possible D gene is TRBD1 (5 bases). Looked up from germline, CDR1 is DFQATT and CDR2 is SNEGSKA (reference sequence). V was shortened by 2 bases and J by 0 bases, with 10 bases between the two germline ends. The CDR3 sequence is 14 residues long.

In its sample, this clonotype was seen many times. The chain joins TRBV20-1 to TRBJ2-5, with D perhaps matching TRBD2 (7 bases). With 3 bases removed from V and 7 bases from J, the gap between germline ends came to 21 bases. CDR1 DFQATT and CDR2 SNEGSKA come from the germline V gene (reference sequence). CDR3 length: 15 residues. The CDR3 region is CSASPLGGGGGTQYF. CDR3 nucleotide sequence: TGCAGTGCTAGTCCCCTAGGGGGGGGCGGTGGGACCCAGTACTTC.

The chain links TRBV12-3 or TRBV12-4 to TRBJ1-6; 9 nucleotides match TRBD1. The CDR3 length is 17 residues. The V and J ends lost 5 bases and 6 bases, in that order; junction bases with no gene match: 11. CDR3 coding DNA: TGTGCCAGCAGTCCAAACCCGACAGGGGGACCTAATTCACCCCTCCACTTT. As protein: CASSPNPTGGPNSPLHF.